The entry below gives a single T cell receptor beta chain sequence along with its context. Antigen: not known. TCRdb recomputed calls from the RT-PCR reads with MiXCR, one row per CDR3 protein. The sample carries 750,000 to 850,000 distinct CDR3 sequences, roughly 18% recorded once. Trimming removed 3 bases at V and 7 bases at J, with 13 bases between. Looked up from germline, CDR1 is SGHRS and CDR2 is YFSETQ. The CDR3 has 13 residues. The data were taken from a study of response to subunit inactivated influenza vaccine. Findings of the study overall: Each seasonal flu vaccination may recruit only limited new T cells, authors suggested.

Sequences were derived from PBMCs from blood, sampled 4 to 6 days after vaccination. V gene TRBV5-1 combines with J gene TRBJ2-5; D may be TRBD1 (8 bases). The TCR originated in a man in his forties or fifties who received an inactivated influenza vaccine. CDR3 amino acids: CASSSTGEGTQYF. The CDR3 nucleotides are TGCGCCAGCAGCTCGACAGGGGAGGGGACCCAGTACTTC.